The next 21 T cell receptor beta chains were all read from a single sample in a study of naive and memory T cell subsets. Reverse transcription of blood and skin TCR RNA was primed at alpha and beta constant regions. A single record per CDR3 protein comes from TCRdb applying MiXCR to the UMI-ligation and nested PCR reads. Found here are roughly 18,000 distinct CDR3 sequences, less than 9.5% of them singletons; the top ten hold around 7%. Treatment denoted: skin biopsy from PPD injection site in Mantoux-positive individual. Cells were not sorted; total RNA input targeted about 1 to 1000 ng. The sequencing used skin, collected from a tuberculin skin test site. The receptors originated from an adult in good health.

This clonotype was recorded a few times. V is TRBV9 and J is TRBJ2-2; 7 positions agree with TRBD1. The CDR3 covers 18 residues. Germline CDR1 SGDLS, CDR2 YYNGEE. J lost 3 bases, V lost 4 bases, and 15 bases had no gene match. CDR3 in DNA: TGTGCCAGCAGCCCACTCCTAGACAGGGTCGGGGACACCGGGGAGCTGTTTTTT. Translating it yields CASSPLLDRVGDTGELFF. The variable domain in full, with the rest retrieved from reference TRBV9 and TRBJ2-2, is DSGVTQTPKHLITATGQRVTLRCSPRSGDLSVYWYQQSLDQGLQFLIQYYNGEERAKGNILERFSAQQFPDLHSELNLSSLELGDSALYFCASSPLLDRVGDTGELFFGEGSRLTVL.

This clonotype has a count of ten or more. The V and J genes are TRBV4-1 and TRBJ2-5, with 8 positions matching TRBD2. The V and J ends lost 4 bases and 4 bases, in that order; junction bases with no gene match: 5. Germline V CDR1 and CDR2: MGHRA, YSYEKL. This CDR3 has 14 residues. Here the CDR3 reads CASSRERGPETQYF. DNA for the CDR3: TGCGCCAGCAGCCGGGAGCGGGGGCCAGAGACCCAGTACTTC.

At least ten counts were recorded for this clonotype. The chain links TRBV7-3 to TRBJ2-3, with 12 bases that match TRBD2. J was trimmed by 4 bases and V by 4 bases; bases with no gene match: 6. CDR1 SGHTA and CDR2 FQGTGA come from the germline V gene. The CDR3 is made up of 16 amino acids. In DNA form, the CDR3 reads TGTGCCAGCAGCTCAAGGACTAGCGGGAATCCAGATACGCAGTATTTT. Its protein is CASSSRTSGNPDTQYF. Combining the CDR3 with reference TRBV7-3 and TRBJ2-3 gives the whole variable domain GAGVSQTPSNKVTEKGKYVELRCDPISGHTALYWYRQSLGQGPEFLIYFQGTGAADDSGLPNDRFFAVRPEGSVSTLKIQRTERGDSAVYLCASSSRTSGNPDTQYFGPGTRLTVL.

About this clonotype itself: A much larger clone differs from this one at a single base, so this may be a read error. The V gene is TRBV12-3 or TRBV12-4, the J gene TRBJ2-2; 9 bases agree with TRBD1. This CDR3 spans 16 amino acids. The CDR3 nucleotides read TGTGCCAGCAGTTTGGGGGACAGGGTGAGCACCTGGGAGCTGTTTTTT. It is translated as CASSLGDRVSTWELFF.

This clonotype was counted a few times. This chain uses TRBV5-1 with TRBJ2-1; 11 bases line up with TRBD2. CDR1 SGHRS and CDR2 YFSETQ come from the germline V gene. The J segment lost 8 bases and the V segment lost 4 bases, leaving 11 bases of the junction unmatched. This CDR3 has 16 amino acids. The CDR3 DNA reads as TGCGCCAGCAGCCGAACGACTAGCGGGAAAGGCGATGAGCAGTTCTTC. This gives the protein CASSRTTSGKGDEQFF.

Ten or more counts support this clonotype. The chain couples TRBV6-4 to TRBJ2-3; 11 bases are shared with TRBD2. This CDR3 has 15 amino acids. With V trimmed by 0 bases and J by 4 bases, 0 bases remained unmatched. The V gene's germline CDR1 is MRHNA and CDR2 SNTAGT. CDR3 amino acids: CASSDSSGGADTQYF. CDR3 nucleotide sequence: TGTGCCAGCAGTGACTCTAGCGGGGGGGCAGATACGCAGTATTTT.

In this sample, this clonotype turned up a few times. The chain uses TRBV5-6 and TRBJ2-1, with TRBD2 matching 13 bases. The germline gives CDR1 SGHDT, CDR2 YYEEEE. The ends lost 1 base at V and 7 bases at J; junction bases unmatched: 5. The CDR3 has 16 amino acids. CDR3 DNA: TGTGCCAGCAGCTTGTTCGGGACTAGCGGGAAGAATGAGCAGTTCTTC. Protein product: CASSLFGTSGKNEQFF.

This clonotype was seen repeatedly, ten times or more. The CDR3 nucleotides read TGCGCCAGCAGCTTTGCTCCTAGCGGGAGGTTCACCGGGGAGCTGTTTTTT. Its translation is CASSFAPSGRFTGELFF. The chain carries TRBV5-1 and TRBJ2-2, with 11 bases lining up with TRBD2. Germline CDR1 and CDR2: SGHRS and YFSETQ. V lost 2 bases and J lost 4; bases outside the gene matches: 7. The CDR3 sequence is 17 residues long. Using reference TRBV5-1 and TRBJ2-2 for the parts outside the CDR3, the full variable domain is KAGVTQTPRYLIKTRGQQVTLSCSPISGHRSVSWYQQTPGQGLQFLFEYFSETQRNKGNFPGRFSGRQFSNSRSEMNVSTLELGDSALYLCASSFAPSGRFTGELFFGEGSRLTVL.

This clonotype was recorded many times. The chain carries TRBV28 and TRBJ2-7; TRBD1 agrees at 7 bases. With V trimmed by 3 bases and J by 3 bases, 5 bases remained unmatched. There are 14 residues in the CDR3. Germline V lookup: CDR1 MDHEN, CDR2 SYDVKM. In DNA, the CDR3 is TGTGCCAGCAGTTTCTGGGGACAGTACTACGAGCAGTACTTC. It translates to CASSFWGQYYEQYF.

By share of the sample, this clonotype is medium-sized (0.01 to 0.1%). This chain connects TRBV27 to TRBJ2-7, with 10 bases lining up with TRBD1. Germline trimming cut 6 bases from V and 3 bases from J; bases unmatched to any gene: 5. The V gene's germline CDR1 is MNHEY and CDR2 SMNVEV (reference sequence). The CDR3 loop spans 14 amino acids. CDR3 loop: CASRKGTGDYEQYF. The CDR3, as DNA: TGTGCCAGCAGGAAAGGGACAGGGGACTACGAGCAGTACTTC.

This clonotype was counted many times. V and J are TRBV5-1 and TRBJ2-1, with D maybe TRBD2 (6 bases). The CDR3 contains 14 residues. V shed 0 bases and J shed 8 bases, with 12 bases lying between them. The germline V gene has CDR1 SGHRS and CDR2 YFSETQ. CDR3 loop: CASSLVAGRDEQFF. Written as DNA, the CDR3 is TGCGCCAGCAGCTTGGTGGCGGGAAGGGATGAGCAGTTCTTC. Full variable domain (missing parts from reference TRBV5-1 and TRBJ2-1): KAGVTQTPRYLIKTRGQQVTLSCSPISGHRSVSWYQQTPGQGLQFLFEYFSETQRNKGNFPGRFSGRQFSNSRSEMNVSTLELGDSALYLCASSLVAGRDEQFFGPGTRLTVL.

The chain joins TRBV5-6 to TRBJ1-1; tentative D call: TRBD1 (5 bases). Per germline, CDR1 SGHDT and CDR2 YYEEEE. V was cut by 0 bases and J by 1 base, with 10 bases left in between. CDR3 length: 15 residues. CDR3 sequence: CASSLGGIQNTEAFF. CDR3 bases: TGTGCCAGCAGCTTGGGGGGGATACAGAACACTGAAGCTTTCTTT.

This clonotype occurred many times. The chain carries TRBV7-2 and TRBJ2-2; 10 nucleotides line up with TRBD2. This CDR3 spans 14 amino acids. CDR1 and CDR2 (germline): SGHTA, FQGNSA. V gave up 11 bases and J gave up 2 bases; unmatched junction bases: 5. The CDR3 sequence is CAGTSGVNTGELFF. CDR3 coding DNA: TGTGCCGGAACTAGCGGGGTTAACACCGGGGAGCTGTTTTTT. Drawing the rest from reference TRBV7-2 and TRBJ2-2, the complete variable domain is GAGVSQSPSNKVTEKGKDVELRCDPISGHTALYWYRQSLGQGLEFLIYFQGNSAPDKSGLPSDRFSAERTGGSVSTLTIQRTQQEDSAVYLCAGTSGVNTGELFFGEGSRLTVL.

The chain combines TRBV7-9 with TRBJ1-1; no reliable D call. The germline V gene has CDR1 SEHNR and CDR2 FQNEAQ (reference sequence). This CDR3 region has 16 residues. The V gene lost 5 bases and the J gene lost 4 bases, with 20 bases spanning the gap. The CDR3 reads CASSPTLGVMSTEAFF. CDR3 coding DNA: TGTGCCAGCAGCCCGACCTTGGGAGTAATGAGCACTGAAGCTTTCTTT.

The CDR3 protein is CASSQDRIGTGDETQYF. CDR3 bases: TGCGCCAGCAGCCAAGATAGGATTGGGACAGGGGATGAGACCCAGTACTTC. The chain carries TRBV4-1 and TRBJ2-5, with TRBD1 matching 10 bases. This CDR3 region has 17 residues. V gave up 0 bases and J gave up 5 bases; unmatched junction bases: 9. The germline gives CDR1 MGHRA, CDR2 YSYEKL.

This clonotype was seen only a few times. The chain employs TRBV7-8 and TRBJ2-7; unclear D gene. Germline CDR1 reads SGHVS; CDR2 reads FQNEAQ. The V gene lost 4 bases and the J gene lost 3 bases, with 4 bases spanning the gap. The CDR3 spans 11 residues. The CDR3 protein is CASSSNYEQYF. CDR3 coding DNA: TGTGCCAGCAGCTCTAACTACGAGCAGTACTTC.

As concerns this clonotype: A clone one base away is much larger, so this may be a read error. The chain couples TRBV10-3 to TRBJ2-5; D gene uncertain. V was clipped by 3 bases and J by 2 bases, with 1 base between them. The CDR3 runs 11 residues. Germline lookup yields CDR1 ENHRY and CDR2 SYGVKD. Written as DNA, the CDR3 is TGTGCCATCAGTGAACAAGAGACCCAGTACTTC. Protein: CAISEQETQYF.

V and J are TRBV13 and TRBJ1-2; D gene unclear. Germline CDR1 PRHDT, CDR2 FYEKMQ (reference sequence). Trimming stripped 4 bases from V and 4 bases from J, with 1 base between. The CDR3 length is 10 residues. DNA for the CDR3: TGTGCCAGCAGCTCCTATGGCTACACCTTC. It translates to CASSSYGYTF. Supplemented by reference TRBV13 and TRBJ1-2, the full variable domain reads AAGVIQSPRHLIKEKRETATLKCYPIPRHDTVYWYQQGPGQDPQFLISFYEKMQSDKGSIPDRFSAQQFSDYHSELNMSSLELGDSALYFCASSSYGYTFGSGTRLTVV.

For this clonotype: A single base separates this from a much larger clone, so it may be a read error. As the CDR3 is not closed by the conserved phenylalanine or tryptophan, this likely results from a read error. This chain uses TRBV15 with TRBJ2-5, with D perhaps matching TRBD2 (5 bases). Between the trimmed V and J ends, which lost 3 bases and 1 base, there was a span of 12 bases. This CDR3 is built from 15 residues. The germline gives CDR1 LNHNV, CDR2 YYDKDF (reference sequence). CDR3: CATSSHPDSQETQYL. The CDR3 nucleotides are TGTGCCACCAGCAGCCACCCGGACTCCCAAGAGACCCAGTACTTG.

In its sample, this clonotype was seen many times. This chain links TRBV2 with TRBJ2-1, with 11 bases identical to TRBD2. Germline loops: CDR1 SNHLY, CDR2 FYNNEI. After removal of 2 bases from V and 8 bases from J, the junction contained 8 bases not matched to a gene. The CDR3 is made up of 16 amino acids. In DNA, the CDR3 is TGTGCCAGCAGTGAACCCCCTAGCGGGAGGAGCCATGAGCAGTTCTTC. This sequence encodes CASSEPPSGRSHEQFF.

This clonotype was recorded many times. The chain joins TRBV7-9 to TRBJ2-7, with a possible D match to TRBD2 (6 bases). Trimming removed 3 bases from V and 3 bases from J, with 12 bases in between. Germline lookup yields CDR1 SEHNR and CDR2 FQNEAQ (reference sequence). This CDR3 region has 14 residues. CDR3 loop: CASSFAGTVYEQYF. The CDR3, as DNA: TGTGCCAGCAGCTTTGCGGGGACGGTCTACGAGCAGTACTTC.